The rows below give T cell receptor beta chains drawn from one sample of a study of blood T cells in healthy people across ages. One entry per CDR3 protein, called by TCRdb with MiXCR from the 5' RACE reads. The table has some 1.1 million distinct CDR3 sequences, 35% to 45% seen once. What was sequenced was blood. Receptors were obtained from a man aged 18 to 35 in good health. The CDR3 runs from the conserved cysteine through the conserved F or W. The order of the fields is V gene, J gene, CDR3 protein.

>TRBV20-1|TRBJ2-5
CSARDSWAVGTETQYF
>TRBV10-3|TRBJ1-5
CAISESRGLKQPQHF
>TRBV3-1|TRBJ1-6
CASSQVWQGHSYNSPLHF
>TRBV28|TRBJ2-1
CASSPPYSNEQFF
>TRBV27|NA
CASSLAGGMMYEQYF
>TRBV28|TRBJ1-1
CASSFGGRLNTEAFF
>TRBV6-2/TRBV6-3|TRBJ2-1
CASCQVTYNEQFF
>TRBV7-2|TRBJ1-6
CASRTGRNSPLHF
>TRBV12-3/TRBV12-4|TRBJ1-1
CASSLQTGRNTEAFF
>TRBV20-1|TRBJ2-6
CSAYRAGANVLTF
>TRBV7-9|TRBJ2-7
CASSWTGSYEQYF
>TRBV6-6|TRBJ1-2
CASSYSAEDYGYTF
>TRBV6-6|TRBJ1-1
CASSYGGIRDRSTEAFF
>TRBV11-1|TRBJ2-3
CASSPWGAASTDTQYF
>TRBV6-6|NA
CASSYSADSHYDYTF
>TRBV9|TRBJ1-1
CASSVGGTGEAYTEAFF
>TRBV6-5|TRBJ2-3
CASSYSPDRGDTQYF
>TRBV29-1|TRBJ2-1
CSVSTRLTDEQFF
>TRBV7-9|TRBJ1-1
CASSLEGLRNTEAFF
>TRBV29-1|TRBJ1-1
CSVGDRRNTEAFF
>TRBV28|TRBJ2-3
CASRPDRDTQYF
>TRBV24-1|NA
CATSDFKVSTYNEQYF
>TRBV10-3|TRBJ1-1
CAISEAQATEAFF
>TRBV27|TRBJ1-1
CASRGSQGLNTEAFF
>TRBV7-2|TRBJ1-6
CASSLVSISGSPLHF
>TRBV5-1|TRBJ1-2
CASSLSQTNYGYTF
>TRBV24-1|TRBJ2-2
CATRHTDTGELFF
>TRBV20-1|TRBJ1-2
CIASGQGRTF
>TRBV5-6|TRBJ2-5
CASSTDYQETQYF
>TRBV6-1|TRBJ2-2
CASSELVGYFPGELFF
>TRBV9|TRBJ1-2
CASSNGDRVDGYTF
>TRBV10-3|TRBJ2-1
CAISEGLSYNEQFF
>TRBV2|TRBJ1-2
CASSEGTGLYGYTF
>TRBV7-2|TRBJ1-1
CASSLSRQDTEAFF
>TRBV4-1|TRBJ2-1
CASSQDGGAYNEQFF
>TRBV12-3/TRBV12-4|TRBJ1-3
CASSFTGGNSGNTIYF
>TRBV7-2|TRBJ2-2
CASSFRTELAGGHTGELFF
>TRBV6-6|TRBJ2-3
CASSTRWDTQYF
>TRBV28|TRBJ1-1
CASSLGQGGDTEAFF
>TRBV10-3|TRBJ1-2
CAIRGTRNYGYTF
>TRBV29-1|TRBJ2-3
CSGNIGTPLSDTQYF
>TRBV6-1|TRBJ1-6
CASSLWTALNNSPLHF
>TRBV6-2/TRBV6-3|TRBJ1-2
CASSFRDTVYGYTF
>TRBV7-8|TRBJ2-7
CASSLVVDGEQYF
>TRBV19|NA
CASSMGSSYNEQYF
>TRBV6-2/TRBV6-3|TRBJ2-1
CASSYIGLAGDNEQFF
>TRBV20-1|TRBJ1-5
CSARGPINQPQHF
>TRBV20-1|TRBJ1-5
CSARESQGGRQPQHF
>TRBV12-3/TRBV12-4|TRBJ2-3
CASSFPDSSSDTQYF
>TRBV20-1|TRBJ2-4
CSARGTGWSKNIQYF
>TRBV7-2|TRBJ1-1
CASSLVPGGRLEAFF
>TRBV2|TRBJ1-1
CASSEDRATEAFF